This T cell receptor beta chain came from a study of blood T cell repertoires in COVID-19. Looking at the study overall: Material from acute and convalescent COVID-19 was sourced from the United States, Italy and Spain. PBMCs, B-cell-depleted T cells, or T cells were the source of the cDNA or gDNA that made up the material.

CDR1 is MNHEY and CDR2 is SVGEGT in the germline V gene. This CDR3 has 13 amino acids. Trimming took 2 bases from V and 2 from J, leaving 7 bases between them. TCRdb's copy holds only in-frame clones and misses some; the assay was immunoSEQ multiplex PCR. The table has nearly 250,000 clones, roughly 86% seen once. The chain employs TRBV6-2 or TRBV6-3 and TRBJ2-7; D is undetermined. The sequencing input was peripheral blood. The sequence was collected from a woman aged 55-70 years who had recovered from COVID-19. CDR3 amino acids: CASSYPSTYEQYF. The CDR3, as DNA: TGTGCCAGCAGTTACCCCTCTACCTACGAGCAGTACTTC.